The 29 T cell receptor beta chains given below trace back to one sample, sequenced in a study of blood T cells in healthy people across ages. A second PCR, run for about 6 to 11 cycles, used a sample-barcoded 5' primer plus a J-beta primer mix. TCRdb reanalysed the 5' RACE reads using MiXCR and keeps one entry per CDR3 protein. The sample lists 500,000 to 650,000 distinct CDR3 sequences, over 25% seen once, with approximately 3.6% in the top ten. Another study also made use of these data, one on T cells of mothers and their children.

Sequencing used blood. These receptors were taken from a boy aged 2 to 10 in good health.

The V and J genes are TRBV28 and TRBJ1-2; D is uncertain. The CDR3 spans 12 residues. Germline values: CDR1 MDHEN, CDR2 SYDVKM. V was trimmed by 8 bases and J by 8 bases, leaving 15 bases between them. CDR3: CASSAGVGGYTF. The CDR3, as DNA: TGTGCCAGCTCCGCCGGGGTAGGAGGCTACACCTTC.

This sequence joins TRBV3-1 and TRBJ1-2; 11 positions match TRBD1. V was clipped by 5 bases and J by 0 bases; unmatched bases: 5. Looked up from germline, CDR1 is LGHDT and CDR2 is YNNKEL (reference sequence). CDR3 length: 16 amino acids. The CDR3 is CASSYGQGAANYGYTF. As DNA, the CDR3 is TGTGCCAGCAGCTACGGACAGGGGGCAGCTAACTATGGCTACACCTTC.

V is TRBV7-6 and J is TRBJ2-1, with unresolved D. Matching the DNA end better, TRBJ2-7 makes the J call doubtful. The germline V gene encodes CDR1 SGHVS and CDR2 FNYEAQ. This CDR3 contains 14 residues. The CDR3 is CASSPRVGFYEQYF. CDR3 DNA: TGTGCCAGCAGCCCCCGGGTAGGATTCTACGAGCAGTACTTC.

This clonotype has a count of ten or more. This chain links TRBV7-2 with TRBJ2-2; 7 bases agree with TRBD2. The ends lost 5 bases at V and 4 bases at J; junction bases unmatched: 10. The length of the CDR3 is 16 residues. Germline-derived CDR1 and CDR2 are SGHTA and FQGNSA. CDR3 sequence reads: CASSNSAGAGTGELFF. Here the CDR3 DNA reads TGTGCCAGCAGCAATAGCGCGGGAGCGGGCACCGGGGAGCTGTTTTTT.

The J gene is TRBJ2-5, the V gene TRBV4-1, with D hard to call. The J call may be wrong; the DNA end is better matched by TRBJ2-1. Germline V gene lookup returns CDR1 MGHRA and CDR2 YSYEKL. This CDR3 is built from 14 residues. The CDR3 region has the DNA TGCGCCAGCAGCCAAGAAACGGTCATGGGGAAGCAGTTCTTC. It encodes CASSQETVMGKQFF.

Many counts were recorded for this clonotype. The chain is built from TRBV10-3 and TRBJ1-1, with D tentatively TRBD1 (6 bases). V gave up 1 base and J gave up 1 base, with 16 bases separating them. Germline CDR1 and CDR2: ENHRY and SYGVKD. This CDR3 comprises 17 residues. CDR3 sequence reads: CAISELKRGGKNTEAFF. The DNA of the CDR3 is TGTGCCATCAGTGAGTTAAAACGAGGGGGAAAGAACACTGAAGCTTTCTTT.

This chain's CDR3 is CAISLGLSGANVLTF. The DNA for the CDR3 is TGTGCCATCAGTCTCGGGCTCTCTGGGGCCAACGTCCTGACTTTC. The chain joins TRBV10-3 to TRBJ2-6; D unresolved. The CDR3 extends over 15 amino acids. V lost 5 bases, J lost 0 bases, and 8 bases lay in between. Germline V gene data show CDR1 as ENHRY and CDR2 as SYGVKD.

This clonotype was seen only a few times. The junction and the germline gene differ at one end; a read error may be behind it. V and J are TRBV7-7 and TRBJ2-1; 9 nucleotides match TRBD2. Germline values: CDR1 SSHAT, CDR2 FNYEAQ (reference sequence). The CDR3 has 15 amino acids. The CDR3 loop reads CASSTRLAVYNEQFF. The CDR3 DNA reads TGTGCTAGCAGCACCAGACTAGCGGTTTACAATGAGCAGTTCTTC.

This clonotype was picked up a small number of times. The gene calls are TRBV10-3 and TRBJ2-3; D not certain. The germline V gene has CDR1 ENHRY and CDR2 SYGVKD. Trimming stripped 6 bases from V and 2 bases from J, with 3 bases between. The CDR3 consists of 11 residues. CDR3 in amino acids: CAISNTDTQYF. The DNA for the CDR3 is TGTGCCATCAGCAACACAGATACGCAGTATTTT.

This sequence joins TRBV5-4 and TRBJ2-1; D is possibly TRBD2 (6 bases). The better agreement between TRBJ2-5 and the DNA end casts doubt on the J call. This CDR3 is 14 amino acids long. Germline lookup yields CDR1 SGHNT and CDR2 YYREEE (reference sequence). CDR3 loop: CASSSSMEGETQYF. The CDR3 coding sequence is TGTGCCAGCAGCTCGTCCATGGAGGGAGAGACCCAGTACTTC.

The J gene is TRBJ2-4, the V gene TRBV4-1; 11 bases align to TRBD2. V shed 1 base and J 2 bases; nucleotides not matched to a gene: 1. There are 16 residues in the CDR3. Germline loops: CDR1 MGHRA, CDR2 YSYEKL. The CDR3 nucleotides read TGCGCCAGCAGCCAAGGACTAGCGGGGACCAAAAACATTCAGTACTTC. It translates to CASSQGLAGTKNIQYF.

This clonotype appeared a single time. The chain uses TRBV10-3 and TRBJ2-5, with D perhaps matching TRBD2 (6 bases). Germline lookup yields CDR1 ENHRY and CDR2 SYGVKD. This CDR3 comprises 15 residues. V lost 3 bases and J 2 bases, leaving 13 bases between the germline ends. In DNA form, the CDR3 reads TGTGCCATCAGTGATTCGGTACGGGGGCAAGAGACCCAGTACTTC. It is translated as CAISDSVRGQETQYF.

Of note for this clonotype: A single base separates this from a much larger clone, so it may be a read error. The chain links TRBV5-4 to TRBJ2-5; 10 bases are shared with TRBD2. The CDR3 loop spans 15 amino acids. Germline lookup yields CDR1 SGHNT and CDR2 YYREEE (reference sequence). The CDR3 spells CTSSRLAGALETQYF. The CDR3 nucleotides read TGTACCAGCAGCCGTCTAGCGGGGGCCTTAGAGACCCAGTACTTC.

This clonotype was found a few times. The rearrangement joins TRBV9 to TRBJ2-7, with 10 bases aligning to TRBD2. Germline loops: CDR1 SGDLS, CDR2 YYNGEE. Germline trimming cut 3 bases from V and 6 bases from J; bases unmatched to any gene: 9. The length of the CDR3 is 15 residues. The CDR3 coding sequence is TGTGCCAGCAGCGAGTGGGCTAGCGGGGGTGGCGAGCAGTACTTC. As protein: CASSEWASGGGEQYF.

In this sample, this clonotype turned up a few times. This chain joins TRBV4-3 and TRBJ2-5; D might be TRBD1 (5 bases). The J call may be incorrect, as the DNA end agrees better with TRBJ2-7. Germline CDR1 reads LGHNA; CDR2 reads YSLEER. This CDR3 region has 18 residues. The CDR3 coding sequence is TGCGCCAGCAGCCAATTCCTTTGGAAGGGGCTGACCCCCTACGAGCAGTACTTC. As protein: CASSQFLWKGLTPYEQYF.

The J gene is TRBJ2-5, the V gene TRBV28, with D possibly being TRBD2 (5 bases). This CDR3 is built from 15 residues. Germline values: CDR1 MDHEN, CDR2 SYDVKM. The V end lost 5 bases, the J end lost 2 bases, and 15 bases lay between the germline ends. The chain's CDR3 is CASSQDGLKQETQYF. Written as DNA, the CDR3 is TGTGCCAGCAGTCAGGACGGACTCAAACAAGAGACCCAGTACTTC. Together with reference TRBV28 and TRBJ2-5, the CDR3 gives the full variable domain: DVKVTQSSRYLVKRTGEKVFLECVQDMDHENMFWYRQDPGLGLRLIYFSYDVKMKEKGDIPEGYSVSREKKERFSLILESASTNQTSMYLCASSQDGLKQETQYFGPGTRLLVL.

CDR3 amino acids: CASTPGGSRETQYF. DNA of the CDR3: TGTGCCAGCACCCCGGGAGGGAGTCGGGAGACCCAGTACTTC. The gene calls are TRBV2 and TRBJ2-5; 8 bases align to TRBD2. J was trimmed by 5 bases and V by 7 bases; bases with no gene match: 9. The CDR3 is 14 amino acids. Per germline, CDR1 SNHLY and CDR2 FYNNEI.

The chain combines TRBV30 with TRBJ2-7, with D maybe TRBD2 (6 bases). The CDR3 is made up of 13 amino acids. V lost 2 bases to trimming and J lost 4 bases, with 12 bases between them. Per germline, CDR1 GTSNPN and CDR2 SVGIG (reference sequence). DNA of the CDR3: TGTGCCTGGAGTATGGGGGGTCAATACGAGCAGTACTTC. Translated: CAWSMGGQYEQYF.

The chain couples TRBV7-9 to TRBJ2-2; 9 bases align to TRBD1. CDR1 and CDR2 from the germline V gene are SEHNR and FQNEAQ (reference sequence). After removal of 4 bases from V and 3 bases from J, the junction contained 3 bases not matched to a gene. This CDR3 spans 15 amino acids. DNA of the CDR3: TGTGCCAGCAGCTCACAGGGGGCAGACACCGGGGAGCTGTTTTTT. It specifies CASSSQGADTGELFF.

This chain uses TRBV6-2 or TRBV6-3 with TRBJ2-7; the match to TRBD1 covers 7 bases. The CDR3 contains 14 residues. Germline V gives CDR1 MNHEY, CDR2 SVGEGT. Trimming at V came to 2 bases and at J to 2 bases, leaving 3 bases not matched to a gene. For the CDR3, the DNA is TGTGCCAGCAGTTACGACCAGGGGGCCTACGAGCAGTACTTC. Translated: CASSYDQGAYEQYF.

J is TRBJ2-1 and V is TRBV27; TRBD1 matches at 8 bases. J gave up 8 bases and V 6 bases, and 9 bases lay outside the gene matches. The V gene's germline CDR1 is MNHEY and CDR2 SMNVEV (reference sequence). The CDR3 runs to 14 residues. In DNA form, the CDR3 reads TGTGCCAGCAGGGTCGGACAGGGTGCGGATGAGCAGTTCTTC. It yields the protein CASRVGQGADEQFF.

The V gene is TRBV5-1, the J gene TRBJ2-5; D gene unclear. Trimming removed 1 base from V and 7 bases from J, with 17 bases in between. The CDR3 loop spans 15 amino acids. CDR1 and CDR2 from the germline V gene are SGHRS and YFSETQ. CDR3 amino acids: CASSLRLGGVLTQYF. The CDR3 DNA reads as TGCGCCAGCAGCTTGAGGCTCGGTGGGGTTCTGACCCAGTACTTC.

The chain recombines TRBV4-1 with TRBJ2-2, with 7 nucleotides matching TRBD2. Trimming at V came to 3 bases and at J to 6 bases, leaving 7 bases not matched to a gene. CDR3 length equals 15 residues. Looked up from germline, CDR1 is MGHRA and CDR2 is YSYEKL. CDR3 sequence (DNA): TGCGCCAGCAGCCACCTCGGACTAGTCGCCGGGGAGCTGTTTTTT. This encodes CASSHLGLVAGELFF.

Only a few counts were recorded for this clonotype. The V and J genes are TRBV11-2 and TRBJ1-4; D gene uncertain. This CDR3 has 14 residues. Germline V gene data show CDR1 as SGHAT and CDR2 as FQNNGV. Trimming took off 0 bases at V and 10 bases at J, with 12 bases between the two ends. In nucleotides, the CDR3 is TGTGCCAGCAGCTTAGAGGTGATCCGAGGAAAACTGTTTTTT. Its translation: CASSLEVIRGKLFF.

Only a few counts were recorded for this clonotype. The chain is built from TRBV30 and TRBJ1-5; D is unresolved. Germline V lookup: CDR1 GTSNPN, CDR2 SVGIG (reference sequence). The CDR3 loop spans 13 amino acids. The germline V and J ends were trimmed by 2 bases and 2 bases, with 7 bases remaining between them. CDR3 sequence reads: CAWSPEGNQPQHF. The CDR3 DNA reads as TGTGCCTGGAGTCCAGAGGGCAATCAGCCCCAGCATTTT.

There are a few counts of this clonotype. The chain links TRBV6-5 to TRBJ2-1, with 8 positions matching TRBD2. Looked up from germline, CDR1 is MNHEY and CDR2 is SVGAGI. The CDR3 runs to 15 residues. Germline trimming cut 6 bases from V and 3 bases from J; bases unmatched to any gene: 7. As DNA, the CDR3 is TGTGCCAGCAGCCCCGTTAGCGGGGACTACAATGAGCAGTTCTTC. Translation: CASSPVSGDYNEQFF.

V usage is TRBV7-8 and J usage is TRBJ2-3; D perhaps matches TRBD1 (6 bases). The germline V gene encodes CDR1 SGHVS and CDR2 FQNEAQ. CDR3 length: 16 amino acids. Deletions cut 3 bases from V and 1 base from J, with 14 bases between. The CDR3 DNA sequence: TGTGCCAGCAGCTTCTTACAGGGTATCGGCACAGATACGCAGTATTTT. Its translation: CASSFLQGIGTDTQYF. The full variable domain, completed using reference TRBV7-8 and TRBJ2-3, is GAGVSQSPRYKVAKRGQDVALRCDPISGHVSLFWYQQALGQGPEFLTYFQNEAQLDKSGLPSDRFFAERPEGSVSTLKIQRTQQEDSAVYLCASSFLQGIGTDTQYFGPGTRLTVL.

The J gene is TRBJ2-7, the V gene TRBV6-6, with D possibly TRBD1 on 6 matching bases. The CDR3 sequence is 12 residues long. CDR1 and CDR2 from the germline V gene are MNHNY and SVGAGI (reference sequence). V lost 2 bases, J lost 11 bases, and 13 bases lay in between. The CDR3 DNA reads as TGTGCCAGCAGTTACATTGGGGGCGGAGAGTACTTC. It encodes CASSYIGGGEYF.

The V call is TRBV3-1, the J call TRBJ2-7; D is ambiguous. Judging by the DNA end, TRBJ2-1 fits better; the J call may be wrong. CDR1 is LGHDT, CDR2 YNNKEL, per germline (reference sequence). The CDR3 totals 13 residues. In DNA, the CDR3 is TGTGCCAGCACGAAGGGCCAGCTAAGTGAGCAGTTCTTC. Residues: CASTKGQLSEQFF.